This TCR beta chain derives from a study of Ad26.COV2.S vaccination and SARS-CoV-2 variants (dated by TCRdb to the early 2020s). For the study in its entirety: Vaccine-arm donors were drawn from COV1001, a multicentre, randomized, double-blind, placebo-controlled phase I-IIa trial of Ad26.COV2.S in healthy adults. Trial participants were randomized into five groups of five, in which low-dose or high-dose Ad26.COV2.S was given once or twice, or placebo was given on both occasions. TCRbeta repertoire sequencing served as the tool for gauging how specific and how broad the SARS-CoV-2-reactive T cell receptors were following Ad26.COV2.S vaccination. Ad26.COV2.S was administered intramuscularly at a dose of 5x10^10 or 1x10^11 viral particles, either as one shot or as two shots given 56 days apart. Blinding of investigators to trial group allocation was maintained during experiments and outcome assessment. The TCR-sequenced set comprised approximately 32 samples: about 19 Ad26.COV2.S vaccine recipients, 5 placebo recipients and 8 SARS-CoV-2 convalescent individuals. Broad study findings and their caveats: Compared with placebo recipients, Ad26.COV2.S recipients showed higher spike-specific TCR breadth (P = 0.0014). Substantial breadth of spike-specific CD8+ and CD4+ T cell responses was reported after vaccination. Comparable non-spike TCR breadth was observed between vaccine and placebo recipients, consistent with only spike being contained in the vaccine. Comparing responses between vaccine doses or regimens was not something the study was powered to do. It was noted by the authors that total T cell responses may have been underestimated by the TCR breadth and depth analyses.

TCRbeta CDR3 regions were sequenced with the immunoSEQ Assay. After extraction, genomic DNA underwent amplification by bias-controlled multiplex PCR, followed by high-throughput sequencing. The source study handled its data this way. Collapsing and filtering of sequences were performed to quantify the absolute abundance of each unique TCRbeta CDR3 region. Usable DNA was measured by amplifying reference genes present in all nucleated cells, and TCRbeta template counts were normalized to that usable DNA to estimate T cell fraction. Repertoire TCRs were annotated as SARS-CoV-2-specific when V gene, CDR3 amino acid sequence and J gene were exactly matched to a known reactive TCR set. The reference SARS-CoV-2 TCR set was obtained from MIRA and was filtered for enrichment in COVID-19-positive ImmuneCODE repertoires, whereby public or cross-reactive TCRs were removed. Based on the MIRA antigens, annotated TCRs were further analysed at the level of specific ORF or position within ORF. Breadth was defined as the number of annotated unique rearrangements divided by the total number of unique productive rearrangements, and depth was defined as the summed frequency of the annotated unique rearrangements. Two-sided Wilcoxon rank-sum tests were used to compare TCR breadth between groups. Not all clones reach the TCRdb copy of this immuneACCESS table, which keeps in-frame sequences only. Checked studies attribute under half of the gap to unresolved V genes and leave the rest unexplained. The V and J calls and clone size were taken over from that table, and D and trimming were inferred from the DNA. The sample profile shows about 440,000 clones; less than 95% of them were found once. The top ten constitute approximately 4.3% of the sample.

The germline V gene sets CDR1 to SGHTA and CDR2 to FQGTGA. The junction shows trimming of 2 bases on V and 3 bases on J, plus 6 bases between the germline ends. The cysteine opens and the phenylalanine closes a CDR3 of 13 amino acids. CDR3 DNA only is kept here, 39 bases in frame from base 1. As to this clone: What this receptor recognizes is not known. Per-base quality was not reported, and no clone a single base away is much larger than it.

What this sample's treatment or condition label stands for: roughly 20 received Ad26.COV2.S at low or high dose, single or two shots; roughly five received placebo; per-sample allocation not given. For vaccine and placebo recipients, the sequenced repertoires came from samples collected on day 63 after the first injection. Cohort 1b enrolled some 25 adults aged 18-55 years at a single site in Boston, USA, between 29 July and 7 August 2020. Ad26.COV2.S consisted of a replication-incompetent adenovirus type 26 vector by which a prefusion-stabilized SARS-CoV-2 spike protein from the original Wuhan strain was expressed.

Here the sequenced sample was peripheral blood, taken in a trial of Ad26.COV2.S vaccine versus placebo. The TCR was taken from a person between 18 and 60 years old who received the Ad26.COV2.S COVID-19 vaccine or a placebo. The rearranged segments are TRBV7-3 and TRBJ2-3, with the D gene not confidently named. The sequenced DNA is TGTGCCAGCAGCTTAGGGCGGACAGATACGCAGTATTTT. Translated, this gives CASSLGRTDTQYF.